This T cell receptor (beta chain) was captured in a study of beta chain features in type 1 diabetes. At the level of the study: Patients and healthy donors were similar in age, gender and cell yields.

After removal of 3 bases from V and 7 bases from J, the junction contained 8 bases not matched to a gene. CDR3 size: 16 residues. Germline V gives CDR1 SGHRS, CDR2 YFSETQ. The isolated RNA, all of it, was reverse transcribed, so expressed TCRB transcripts were what got sequenced. TCRdb's table, derived via immunoSEQ multiplex PCR, lists solely in-frame clones and lacks some. The table has about 400,000 clones, 10% to 15% seen once; the top ten hold about 0.018%. Sequencing was performed on naive CD4+ T cells from blood. V usage is TRBV5-1 and J usage is TRBJ2-2; 11 bases fit TRBD2. This clonotype originated in a young man in good health. CDR3 DNA sequence: TGCGCCAGCAGCTCCCCTACTAGCGGGGGTATCGGGGAGCTGTTTTTT. Translation gives CASSSPTSGGIGELFF.